This T cell receptor beta chain was sequenced in a study of cytomegalovirus exposure and HLA in healthy donors. Study-level results: As a later analysis revealed, most CMV-associated TCR beta chains appeared HLA-restricted. Further analysis was carried out later, and it showed several of the most significant clusters appearing linked to common viral pathogens. Later findings reportedly placed an Asian-associated ancestry cluster below the approximately 700-donor mean for N-insertions.

A multiplex PCR was run with 60 Vbeta primers and 13 Jbeta primers. Clones were read by immunoSEQ multiplex PCR, and TCRdb kept only the in-frame ones, dropping some. The profile covers 220,000 or so clones, with around 80% appearing a single time and about 1.7% taken by the ten largest. The V end was cut by 3 bases, the J end by 4 bases, with 10 bases between. The CDR3 consists of 13 residues. The germline V gene has CDR1 SGHAT and CDR2 FQNNGV. In the case of this clone: Its antigen is not known.

This chain uses TRBV11-2 with TRBJ2-7, with D maybe TRBD2 (6 bases). The TCR was taken from a man aged 50-59 years in good health and CMV-seronegative. Sequences were obtained from PBMCs. This CDR3 reads CASSFTSRYEQYF. For the CDR3, the DNA is TGTGCCAGCAGCTTTACTAGCAGGTACGAGCAGTACTTC.